This T cell receptor (beta chain) was sequenced during a study of technical replicates of blood from a few donors. CDR1 is SGHRS, CDR2 YFSETQ, per germline. There are 18 residues in the CDR3. Losses at the gene ends were 4 bases for V and 8 bases for J; bases not matched to a gene: 19. Sequencing was performed with immunoSEQ multiplex PCR; in TCRdb, only in-frame clones are kept and a portion is missing. Seen here are some 74,000 clones, 95% to 98% observed once, and the top ten hold around 0.29%. The origin of this receptor is a human donor in good health. The chain couples TRBV5-1 to TRBJ2-1; 9 nucleotides line up with TRBD2. Sequenced sample: T cells isolated from PBMCs. The CDR3 nucleotides read TGCGCCAGCAGCGTCGTCCCCCTCCATAGCGGGAGAGGGCATGAGCAGTTCTTC. It codes for CASSVVPLHSGRGHEQFF.